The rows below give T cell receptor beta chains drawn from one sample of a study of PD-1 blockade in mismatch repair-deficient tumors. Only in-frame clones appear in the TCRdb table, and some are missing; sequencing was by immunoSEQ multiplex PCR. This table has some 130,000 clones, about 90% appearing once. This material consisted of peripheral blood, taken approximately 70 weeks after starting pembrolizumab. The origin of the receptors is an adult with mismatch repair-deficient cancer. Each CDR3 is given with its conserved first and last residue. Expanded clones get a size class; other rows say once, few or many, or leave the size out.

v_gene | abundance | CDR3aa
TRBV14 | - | CASSQDGMIGGDQETQYF
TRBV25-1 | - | CASSEHTTGSFYQETQYF
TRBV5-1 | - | CASSHDGPYEQYF
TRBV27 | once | CASSLFGNTEAFF
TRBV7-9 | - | CASSPAMNEQYF
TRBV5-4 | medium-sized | CASSLGGVDTQYF
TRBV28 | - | CASSPDSGASTDTQYF
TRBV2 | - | CATSEGHEQYF
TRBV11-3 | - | CASRDREEYEQYF
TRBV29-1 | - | CSVETDSYEQYF
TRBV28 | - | CATDMGPRQPQHF
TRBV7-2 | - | CASSLVTLDTQYF
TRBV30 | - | CAWSVRDGTYGYTF
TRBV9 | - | CASRGSGEKLFF
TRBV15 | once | CATSRDGRGRGGYTF
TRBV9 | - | CASSPREGVIKYEQYF
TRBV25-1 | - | CASSEGTSGTSEGTQYF
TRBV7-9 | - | CASSKDRLITSTDTQYF
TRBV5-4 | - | CASSLFAASTSGSTYEQYF
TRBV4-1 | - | CASSQYERSRETQYF
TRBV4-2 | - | CASSPFTSGASYEQYF
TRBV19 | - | CASSIGQGGYEQYF
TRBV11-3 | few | CASSSRGLYEQYF
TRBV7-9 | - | CASSLVGLKTYEQYF
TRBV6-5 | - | CASSSLSGTAAYEQYF
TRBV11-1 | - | CASSGAMGGNEQFF
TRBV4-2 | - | CAWEEETQYF
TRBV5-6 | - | CASRLTTTQGQGAGEQYF
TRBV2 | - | CASTQTGLGGEKLFF
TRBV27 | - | CASSLKGLAGGNTQYF
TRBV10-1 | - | CASRAEDIQYF
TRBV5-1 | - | CASSLIEPTDTQYF
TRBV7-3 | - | CASSQGLAGNEQFF
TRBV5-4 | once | CASRPGQGDGYGYTF
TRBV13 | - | CASSLGRTNRPYEQYF
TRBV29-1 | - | CSVEDTGGRRYTF
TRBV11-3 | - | CASSQEQGPEQYF
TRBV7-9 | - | CASSLAPTGELFF
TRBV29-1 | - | CSVERLENEQYF
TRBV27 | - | CASSTPQGANEAFF
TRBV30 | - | CAWSPSVGMGLAGYHKETQYF
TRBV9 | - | CASSVGLADYEQYF
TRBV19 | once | CASSIAGGTYNEQFF
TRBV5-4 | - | CASSPTSGISYNEQFF
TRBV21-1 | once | CASSIQDRDLEKLFF
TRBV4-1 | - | CASSQVGRLAGGNQPQHF